This T cell receptor (beta chain) was captured by sequencing in a study of graft-versus-host responses after intestinal transplantation. As for the study in general: Each transplant was multivisceral, liver-intestinal, or isolated intestinal. Study-wide results and caveats: Across patients carrying graft-donor T cell macrochimerism, allografts held high graft-versus-host to host-versus-graft clonal ratios. Recipient marrow held GvH clones, some first seen in ileum or blood.

Libraries were prepared by immunoSEQ multiplex PCR; TCRdb keeps only in-frame clonotypes and omits some of them. Counted here are more than 85,000 clones, about 93% occurring once; the ten biggest clones make up more than 1.5%. Germline V CDR1 and CDR2: LGHNA, YSLEER. The CDR3 consists of 13 residues. Deletions cut 1 base from V and 5 bases from J, with 6 bases between. Of note for this clone: Its antigen is undetermined.

Specimen: unstimulated CD8+ T cells sorted from spleen or lymph node cells, collected before intestinal transplant. This receptor was obtained from a human donor who received an intestinal transplant. V usage is TRBV4-3 and J usage is TRBJ1-5; D unresolved. The DNA for the CDR3 is TGCGCCAGCAGCCAAGGACAAGATCAGCCCCAGCATTTT. Translation gives CASSQGQDQPQHF.